A selection of T cell receptor beta chains follows, all from one sample in a study of cytomegalovirus exposure and HLA in healthy donors. The assay was immunoSEQ multiplex PCR, and TCRdb's table has in-frame clones only and misses some. The table lists about 150,000 clones, 70% to 85% of them singletons, with roughly 3.4% in the top ten. The sample taken for sequencing was PBMCs. These receptors came from a male donor in good health and CMV-seronegative. Each CDR3 is given with its conserved first and last residue. Fields, in order: J gene, D gene, clone size, V gene, CDR3 DNA, CDR3 protein. A D gene is named only where the DNA matches it firmly. Size is stated for part of the rows, as once, few or many counts, or as a class when the clone is expanded.

TRBJ2-7 | TRBD1 | NA | TRBV7-9 | TGTGCCAGCAGCTCCCTTACTGAGGGACAGGCCTACTACGAGCAGTACTTC | CASSSLTEGQAYYEQYF
TRBJ2-7 | NA | NA | TRBV11-2 | TGTGCCAGCAGCCTCGGGAGCTCCTACGAGCAGTACTTC | CASSLGSSYEQYF
TRBJ2-5 | TRBD2 | NA | TRBV11-3 | TGTGCCAGCAGCTTAGGTTTTCGGGAGGGAGAGACCCAGTACTTC | CASSLGFREGETQYF
TRBJ2-3 | NA | NA | TRBV5-5 | TGTGCCAGCAGCTTGGTTTCCACTAGCTTCCTGGGGGATACGCAGTATTTT | CASSLVSTSFLGDTQYF
TRBJ1-4 | NA | few | TRBV19 | TGTGCCAGTACCCGCAAGTGGGACATTAATGAAAAACTGTTTTTT | CASTRKWDINEKLFF
TRBJ2-7 | NA | NA | TRBV5-4 | TGTGCCAGCAGCCACGGCGGGGGCGTCGACGAGCAGTACTTC | CASSHGGGVDEQYF
TRBJ2-1 | NA | NA | TRBV5-4 | TGTGCCAGCAGCTTGGAGGGGGTGAGGAGCAATGAGCAGTTCTTC | CASSLEGVRSNEQFF
TRBJ1-1 | NA | NA | TRBV4-3 | TGCGCCAGCAGCCAATACCGGGAACCTAACACTGAAGCTTTCTTT | CASSQYREPNTEAFF
TRBJ2-1 | NA | NA | TRBV7-2 | TGTGCCAGCAGCTTACTTATTACGGCCTACAATGAGCAGTTCTTC | CASSLLITAYNEQFF
TRBJ1-6 | TRBD1 | NA | TRBV10-3 | TGTGCCATCAGTGGGGGACAGGGGGCATCACCCCTCCACTTT | CAISGGQGASPLHF
TRBJ1-3 | NA | NA | TRBV28 | TGTGCCAGCACCAACTCTGGAAACACCATATATTTT | CASTNSGNTIYF
TRBJ2-7 | NA | NA | TRBV13 | TGTGCCAGCAGCTCACGGAGTCGAACTTCCGAGCAGTACTTC | CASSSRSRTSEQYF
TRBJ2-7 | NA | NA | TRBV4-1 | TGCGCCAGCAGCCCAGCTGCAGGAAGCTACGAGCAGTACTTC | CASSPAAGSYEQYF
TRBJ1-2 | TRBD1 | NA | TRBV6-6 | TGTGCCAGCAGTAAAGGACAGGGAACGAACTATGGCTACACCTTC | CASSKGQGTNYGYTF